This entry lists 4 T cell receptor beta chains sequenced from one sample in a study of T-cell memory formation after mild COVID-19. MiXCR was run by TCRdb on the 5' RACE reads, yielding one entry per CDR3 protein. Of 250,000 to 300,000 distinct CDR3 sequences listed, under 8.5% are singletons. The sample was PBMCs or a T cell subset sorted from them (not recorded which). The receptors shown here come from a man between 18 and 29 years old who had mild COVID-19 (a few samples of this study predate the infection). Cell type and time point are not known.

This rearrangement joins TRBV12-3 or TRBV12-4 to TRBJ2-1; 11 nucleotides align to TRBD2. The trim removed 4 bases at V and 2 bases at J, leaving 10 bases unmatched. This CDR3 spans 18 amino acids. CDR3 coding DNA: TGTGCCAGCAGTTCGGACCGATCGGGACTAGCGGCCTACAATGAGCAGTTCTTC. Residues: CASSSDRSGLAAYNEQFF.

The sample holds many counts of this clonotype. This chain connects TRBV20-1 to TRBJ2-3; TRBD1 aligns across 8 bases. Germline-derived CDR1 and CDR2 are DFQATT and SNEGSKA (reference sequence). Trimming at V came to 2 bases and at J to 2 bases, leaving 3 bases not matched to a gene. This CDR3 has 14 amino acids. This CDR3 is CSARQGAFTDTQYF. The CDR3 DNA is TGCAGTGCTAGACAGGGGGCATTCACAGATACGCAGTATTTT.

In this sample, this clonotype turned up a few times. The chain joins TRBV6-5 to TRBJ1-1; D remains ambiguous. Trimming took off 10 bases at V and 11 bases at J, with 17 bases between the two ends. The CDR3 extends over 11 amino acids. Germline V CDR1 and CDR2: MNHEY, SVGAGI. Here the CDR3 DNA reads TGTGCCACCCAATGGGAGTTCTCCGCTTTCTTT. Protein: CATQWEFSAFF.

This clonotype was detected many times. The chain links TRBV6-2 or TRBV6-3 to TRBJ2-5; 10 bases line up with TRBD1. V trimming: 5 bases; J trimming: 5 bases; junction bases outside the gene matches: 8. Germline lookup yields CDR1 MNHEY and CDR2 SVGEGT. This CDR3 spans 15 amino acids. CDR3 amino acids: CASSRDRGLLETQYF. CDR3 DNA: TGTGCCAGCAGTAGAGACAGGGGGCTGTTGGAGACCCAGTACTTC.